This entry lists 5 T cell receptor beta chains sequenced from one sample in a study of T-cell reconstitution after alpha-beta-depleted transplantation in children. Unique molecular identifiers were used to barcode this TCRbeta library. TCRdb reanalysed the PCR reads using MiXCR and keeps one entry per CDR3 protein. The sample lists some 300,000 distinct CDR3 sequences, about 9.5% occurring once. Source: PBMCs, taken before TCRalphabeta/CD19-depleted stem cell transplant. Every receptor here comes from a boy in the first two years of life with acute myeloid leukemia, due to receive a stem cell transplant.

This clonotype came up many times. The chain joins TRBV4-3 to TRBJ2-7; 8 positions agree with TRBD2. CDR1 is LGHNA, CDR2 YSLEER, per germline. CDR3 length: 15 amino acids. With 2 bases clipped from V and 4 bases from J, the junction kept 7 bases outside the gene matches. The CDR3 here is CASSQTGGPVYEQYF. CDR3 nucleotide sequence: TGCGCCAGCAGCCAAACGGGAGGGCCGGTTTACGAGCAGTACTTC.

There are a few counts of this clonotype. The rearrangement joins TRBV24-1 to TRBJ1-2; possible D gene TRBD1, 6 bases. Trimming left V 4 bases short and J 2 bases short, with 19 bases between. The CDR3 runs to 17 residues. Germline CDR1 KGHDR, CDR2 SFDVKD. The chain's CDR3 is CATSDQGHLGGNYGYTF. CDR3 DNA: TGTGCCACCAGTGACCAAGGACACCTAGGGGGAAACTATGGCTACACCTTC.

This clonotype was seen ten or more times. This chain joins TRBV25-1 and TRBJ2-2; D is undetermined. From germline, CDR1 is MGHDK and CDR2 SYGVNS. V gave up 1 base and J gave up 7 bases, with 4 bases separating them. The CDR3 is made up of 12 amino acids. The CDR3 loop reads CASSEFGGELFF. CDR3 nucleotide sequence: TGTGCCAGCAGTGAATTTGGCGGGGAGCTGTTTTTT.

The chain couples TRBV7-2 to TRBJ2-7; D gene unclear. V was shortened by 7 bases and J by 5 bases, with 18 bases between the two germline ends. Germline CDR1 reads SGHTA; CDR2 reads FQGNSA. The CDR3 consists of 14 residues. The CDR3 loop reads CASKLHPAADEQYF. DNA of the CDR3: TGTGCCAGCAAGCTCCACCCGGCGGCCGACGAGCAGTACTTC.

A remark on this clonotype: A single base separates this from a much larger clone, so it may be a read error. The CDR3 region has the DNA TGTGCCAGCAGTTCGGGCAGCAAGAACACCGGGGGGCTGTTTTTT. Encoded protein: CASSSGSKNTGGLFF. The rearrangement joins TRBV12-3 or TRBV12-4 to TRBJ2-2; a possible D gene is TRBD2 (6 bases). This CDR3 region has 15 residues.